This passage covers 22 T cell receptor beta chains from one sample sequenced in a study of blood T cell repertoires in COVID-19. The protocol was immunoSEQ multiplex PCR, while the TCRdb copy is restricted to in-frame clones and leaves out a portion. Here the sample spans around 250,000 clones, 85% being singletons. Sequenced input: peripheral blood. The receptors here all came from a man between 45 and 60 years old with active or convalescent COVID-19.

CDR3 protein: CASSEEVGGRGNTIYF. CDR3 nucleotide sequence: TGTGCCAGCAGTGAAGAAGTAGGGGGCCGTGGAAACACCATATATTTT. The V and J genes are TRBV6-1 and TRBJ1-3, with 7 bases fitting TRBD1. The CDR3 extends over 16 amino acids. Per germline, CDR1 MNHNS and CDR2 SASEGT. The V gene end was trimmed by 1 base and the J gene end by 3 bases; junction bases not matched to a gene: 6.

The chain joins TRBV5-1 to TRBJ2-5, with TRBD2 matching over 8 bases. The V gene's germline CDR1 is SGHRS and CDR2 YFSETQ. J lost 3 bases, V lost 1 base, and 5 bases had no gene match. The CDR3 runs 15 residues. The CDR3 DNA sequence: TGCGCCAGCAGCTTGTCATCCGGGAGGGAAGAGACCCAGTACTTC. Translation gives CASSLSSGREETQYF.

J is TRBJ2-1 and V is TRBV6-1; D is uncertain. The germline V and J ends were trimmed by 0 bases and 9 bases, with 9 bases remaining between them. Germline CDR1 and CDR2: MNHNS and SASEGT. The CDR3 spans 13 residues. The CDR3: CASSEARMFEQFF. The CDR3 DNA follows: TGTGCCAGCAGTGAAGCGCGGATGTTTGAGCAGTTCTTC.

This clone was seen once. This sequence joins TRBV5-6 and TRBJ2-7; 8 bases are shared with TRBD1. The trim removed 2 bases at V and 6 bases at J, leaving 7 bases unmatched. Germline V gene data show CDR1 as SGHDT and CDR2 as YYEEEE. This CDR3 is built from 14 residues. The CDR3 spells CASSFGQGGGEQYF. CDR3 sequence (DNA): TGTGCCAGCAGCTTCGGACAGGGTGGGGGCGAGCAGTACTTC.

This rearrangement joins TRBV7-9 to TRBJ2-2; D is possibly TRBD2 (6 bases). The CDR3 extends over 16 amino acids. Trimming took off 3 bases at V and 4 bases at J, with 15 bases between the two ends. Germline V lookup: CDR1 SEHNR, CDR2 FQNEAQ (reference sequence). The CDR3 sequence is CASSFSTPGGTGELFF. The DNA for the CDR3 is TGTGCCAGCAGCTTCTCGACCCCCGGGGGCACCGGGGAGCTGTTTTTT.

This rearrangement joins TRBV5-8 to TRBJ2-1; the D gene is possibly TRBD2 (6 bases). Trimming shortened V by 1 base and J by 7 bases, and 15 bases separated the two germline ends. CDR3 size: 15 residues. Germline V gives CDR1 SGHTS, CDR2 YDEGEE. The CDR3 sequence: CASSLLTGRTNEQFF. CDR3 DNA sequence: TGTGCCAGCAGCTTGCTTACCGGGAGAACGAATGAGCAGTTCTTC.

The chain joins TRBV3-1 (or the pseudogene TRBV3-2) to TRBJ1-3; the match to TRBD1 covers 10 bases. Germline values: CDR1 LGHDT, CDR2 YNNKEL (reference sequence). J gave up 8 bases and V 6 bases, and 7 bases lay outside the gene matches. The CDR3 is 14 residues long. This chain's CDR3 is CASRATGGRYTIYF. CDR3 DNA: TGTGCCAGCAGAGCGACAGGGGGCCGATACACCATATATTTT.

The V and J genes are TRBV4-1 and TRBJ1-2; possible D gene TRBD1, 6 bases. CDR1 is MGHRA and CDR2 is YSYEKL in the germline V gene. V lost 2 bases and J lost 1, with 11 bases in between. This CDR3 has 15 residues. CDR3 sequence: CASSQYDRLNYGYTF. CDR3 in DNA: TGCGCCAGCAGCCAATACGACAGGCTTAACTATGGCTACACCTTC.

The V call is TRBV2, the J call TRBJ1-2; a possible D gene is TRBD1 (5 bases). There are 14 residues in the CDR3. V was clipped by 3 bases and J by 4 bases, with 12 bases between them. Germline V gene sequence: CDR1 SNHLY, CDR2 FYNNEI. CDR3 in DNA: TGTGCCAGCAGTGAGCAGGTGGGGGGCTATGGCTACACCTTC. This gives the protein CASSEQVGGYGYTF.

The chain couples TRBV10-3 to TRBJ1-2; 7 bases agree with TRBD1. V lost 7 bases and J lost 6; bases outside the gene matches: 8. The CDR3 has 13 amino acids. Per germline, CDR1 ENHRY and CDR2 SYGVKD. CDR3 DNA: TGTGCCATCACTCGACAGGGTTCTGATGGCTACACCTTC. Amino acid sequence: CAITRQGSDGYTF.

This clone has a handful of counts. The chain links TRBV20-1 to TRBJ2-1, with D perhaps TRBD2 (5 bases). The CDR3 contains 14 residues. Germline V lookup: CDR1 DFQATT, CDR2 SNEGSKA (reference sequence). V gave up 3 bases and J gave up 4 bases, with 13 bases separating them. The CDR3 reads CSASWAGRYNEQFF. In DNA, the CDR3 is TGCAGTGCTAGTTGGGCGGGCCGTTACAATGAGCAGTTCTTC.

This clone showed up just once. The genes are TRBV3-1 (or the pseudogene TRBV3-2) and TRBJ2-7; no reliable D call. V was clipped by 1 base and J by 0 bases, with 13 bases between them. The CDR3 runs to 16 residues. Germline loops: CDR1 LGHDT, CDR2 YNNKEL (reference sequence). The CDR3: CASSQARASSSYEQYF. CDR3 DNA sequence: TGTGCCAGCAGCCAAGCGCGAGCGTCGAGCTCCTACGAGCAGTACTTC.

This chain uses TRBV19 with TRBJ1-1, with D tentatively TRBD1 (6 bases). CDR1 LNHDA and CDR2 SQIVND come from the germline V gene (reference sequence). CDR3 size: 13 residues. Trimming pared 6 bases from V and 4 bases from J, leaving 12 bases between. CDR3 nucleotide sequence: TGTGCCAGTAGAAACAGGGACGCCACTGAAGCTTTCTTT. Residues: CASRNRDATEAFF.

The CDR3 region has the DNA TGTGCCAGCAGTGAAAGCAGGGCCTATAATTCACCCCTCCACTTT. Translation gives CASSESRAYNSPLHF. V usage is TRBV2 and J usage is TRBJ1-6; possible D gene TRBD1, 5 bases. In germline, CDR1 is SNHLY, CDR2 FYNNEI. The CDR3 loop spans 15 amino acids. The V end lost 2 bases, the J end lost 2 bases, and 7 bases lay between the germline ends.

This clone was detected once. This chain links TRBV9 with TRBJ2-2, with 9 nucleotides matching TRBD2. The CDR3 extends over 15 amino acids. V dropped 1 base and J dropped 6; count of bases not matched to a gene: 4. The germline V gene encodes CDR1 SGDLS and CDR2 YYNGEE. CDR3: CASSVNGGRAGELFF. CDR3 coding DNA: TGTGCCAGCAGCGTAAATGGCGGGAGGGCCGGGGAGCTGTTTTTT.

The V and J genes are TRBV6-2 or TRBV6-3 and TRBJ1-1, with D unresolved. CDR3 length: 12 residues. V lost 2 bases and J 5 bases, leaving 6 bases between the germline ends. Germline CDR1 reads MNHEY; CDR2 reads SVGEGT. The CDR3 region has the DNA TGTGCCAGCAGTTACGGGCCGACTGAAGCTTTCTTT. Protein sequence: CASSYGPTEAFF.

The CDR3 reads CASRASGTPGNNEQFF. The CDR3 DNA is TGTGCCAGCAGAGCTAGCGGGACGCCGGGGAACAATGAGCAGTTCTTC. This chain connects TRBV27 to TRBJ2-1, with 9 bases fitting TRBD2. V lost 6 bases and J lost 5; bases outside the gene matches: 11. Germline V gene lookup returns CDR1 MNHEY and CDR2 SMNVEV (reference sequence). The CDR3 length is 16 residues.

This clone came up once. The V and J genes are TRBV12-5 and TRBJ2-1; 13 nucleotides agree with TRBD2. V dropped 6 bases and J dropped 10; count of bases not matched to a gene: 6. Germline CDR1 LGHNT, CDR2 FRNRAP. The CDR3 has 14 residues. CDR3 nucleotides: TGTGCTAGTGGGGGACTAGCGGGATCACGGGAGCAGTTCTTC. It is translated as CASGGLAGSREQFF.

The V call is TRBV28, the J call TRBJ2-3, with 7 positions matching TRBD1. Germline trimming cut 6 bases from V and 6 bases from J; bases unmatched to any gene: 3. CDR1 is MDHEN, CDR2 SYDVKM, per germline. The CDR3 has 12 residues. The CDR3 sequence is CASRMTGDTQYF. CDR3 nucleotide sequence: TGTGCCAGCAGGATGACAGGGGATACGCAGTATTTT.

J is TRBJ2-3 and V is TRBV4-2; perhaps TRBD2 as D (7 bases). Trimming cost V 5 bases and J 2 bases, with 14 bases left between them. There are 15 residues in the CDR3. Germline lookup yields CDR1 LGHNA and CDR2 YNFKEQ. CDR3 in DNA: TGTGCCAGCAGCGGCAACCGGGGGGCCACAGATACGCAGTATTTT. Translation: CASSGNRGATDTQYF.

The chain links TRBV7-2 to TRBJ2-7; TRBD2 is a possible D gene (6 bases). CDR3 length: 10 residues. Per germline, CDR1 SGHTA and CDR2 FQGNSA. Trimming removed 8 bases at V and 5 bases at J, with 7 bases between. The CDR3 here is CASGLNEQYF. CDR3 DNA: TGTGCCAGCGGACTAAACGAGCAGTACTTC.

This chain connects TRBV12-3 or TRBV12-4 to TRBJ1-2; perhaps TRBD1 as D (5 bases). V gave up 8 bases and J gave up 2 bases, with 12 bases separating them. The CDR3 sequence is 13 residues long. The CDR3 sequence: CASGTGANYGYTF. The CDR3 DNA follows: TGTGCCAGCGGAACAGGAGCCAACTATGGCTACACCTTC.